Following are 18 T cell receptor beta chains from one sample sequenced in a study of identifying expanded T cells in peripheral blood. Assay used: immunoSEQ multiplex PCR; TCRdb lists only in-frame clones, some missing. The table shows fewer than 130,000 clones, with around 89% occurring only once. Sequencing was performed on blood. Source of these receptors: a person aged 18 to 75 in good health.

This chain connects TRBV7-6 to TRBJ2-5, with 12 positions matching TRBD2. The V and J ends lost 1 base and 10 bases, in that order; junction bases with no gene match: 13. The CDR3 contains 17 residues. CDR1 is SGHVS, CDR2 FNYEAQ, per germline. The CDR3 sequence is CASSLGTSGGPRRSQYF. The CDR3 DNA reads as TGTGCCAGCAGCTTAGGCACTAGCGGGGGGCCAAGGCGAAGCCAGTACTTC.

CDR3 protein: CASALAQTGELFF. The DNA for the CDR3 is TGTGCTAGTGCCCTAGCGCAAACCGGGGAGCTGTTTTTT. The chain recombines TRBV12-5 with TRBJ2-2; D possibly corresponds to TRBD2 (6 bases). This CDR3 comprises 13 residues. Germline V CDR1 and CDR2: LGHNT, FRNRAP. Trimming took 7 bases from V and 5 from J, leaving 11 bases between them.

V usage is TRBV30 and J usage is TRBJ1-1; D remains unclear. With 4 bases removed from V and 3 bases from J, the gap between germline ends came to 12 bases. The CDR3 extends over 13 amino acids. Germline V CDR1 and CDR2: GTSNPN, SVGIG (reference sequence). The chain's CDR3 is CAWNVDGDTEAFF. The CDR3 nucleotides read TGTGCCTGGAACGTAGACGGTGACACTGAAGCTTTCTTT.

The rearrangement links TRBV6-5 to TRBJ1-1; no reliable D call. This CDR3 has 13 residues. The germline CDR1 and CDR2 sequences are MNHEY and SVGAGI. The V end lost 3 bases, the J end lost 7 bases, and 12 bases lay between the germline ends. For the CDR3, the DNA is TGTGCCAGCAGTTATTCAAGGGAGGGTGAAGCTTTCTTT. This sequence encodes CASSYSREGEAFF.

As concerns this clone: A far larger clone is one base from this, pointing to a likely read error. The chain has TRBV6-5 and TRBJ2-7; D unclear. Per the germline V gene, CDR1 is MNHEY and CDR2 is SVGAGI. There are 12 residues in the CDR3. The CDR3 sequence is CASYAFDSPLHF. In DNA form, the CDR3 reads TGTGCCAGCTACGCTTTCGATTCACCCCTCCACTTC.

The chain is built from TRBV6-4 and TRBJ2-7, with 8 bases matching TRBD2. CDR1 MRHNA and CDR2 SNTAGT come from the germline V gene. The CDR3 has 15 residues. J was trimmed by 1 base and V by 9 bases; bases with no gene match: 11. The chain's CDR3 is CARSLRGGDSYEQYF. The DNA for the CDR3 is TGTGCCAGGTCCCTCCGGGGGGGGGATTCCTACGAGCAGTACTTC.

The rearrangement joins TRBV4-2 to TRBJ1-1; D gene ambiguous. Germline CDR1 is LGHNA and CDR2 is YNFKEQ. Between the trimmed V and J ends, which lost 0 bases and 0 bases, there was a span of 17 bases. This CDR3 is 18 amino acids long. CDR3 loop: CASSQDGPPTGMNTEAFF. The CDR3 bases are TGTGCCAGCAGCCAAGATGGGCCCCCTACGGGAATGAACACTGAAGCTTTCTTT.

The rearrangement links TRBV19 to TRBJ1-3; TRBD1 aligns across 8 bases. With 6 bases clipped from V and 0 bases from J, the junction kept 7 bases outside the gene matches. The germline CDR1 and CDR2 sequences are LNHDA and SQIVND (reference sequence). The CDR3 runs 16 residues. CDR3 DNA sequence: TGTGCCAGTAGGGAGGGACAGGCCATCTCTGGAAACACCATATATTTT. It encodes CASREGQAISGNTIYF.

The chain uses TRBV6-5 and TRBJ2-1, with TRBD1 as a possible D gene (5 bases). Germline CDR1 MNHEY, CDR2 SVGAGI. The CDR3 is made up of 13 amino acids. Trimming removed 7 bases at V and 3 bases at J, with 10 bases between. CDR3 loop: CASTVDSYNEQFF. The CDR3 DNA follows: TGTGCCAGCACCGTCGACAGCTACAATGAGCAGTTCTTC.

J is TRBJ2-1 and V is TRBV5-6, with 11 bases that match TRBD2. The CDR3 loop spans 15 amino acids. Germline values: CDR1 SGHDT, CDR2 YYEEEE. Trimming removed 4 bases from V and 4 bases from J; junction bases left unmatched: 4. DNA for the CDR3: TGTGCCAGCAGCCAGGGACTAGCGGTGTACAATGAGCAGTTCTTC. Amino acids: CASSQGLAVYNEQFF.

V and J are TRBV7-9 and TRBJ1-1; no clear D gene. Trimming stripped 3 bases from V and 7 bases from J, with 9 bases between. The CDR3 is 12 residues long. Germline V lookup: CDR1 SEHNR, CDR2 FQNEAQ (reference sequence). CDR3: CASSFLRGEAFF. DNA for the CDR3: TGTGCCAGCAGCTTTCTCCGTGGTGAAGCTTTCTTT.

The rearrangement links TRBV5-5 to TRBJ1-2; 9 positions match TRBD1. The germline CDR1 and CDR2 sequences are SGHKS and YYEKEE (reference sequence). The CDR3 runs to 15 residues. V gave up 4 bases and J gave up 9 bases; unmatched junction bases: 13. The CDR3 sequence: CASSRTGTGQGSYTF. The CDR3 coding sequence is TGTGCCAGCAGCCGGACGGGGACAGGGCAAGGGAGCTACACCTTC.

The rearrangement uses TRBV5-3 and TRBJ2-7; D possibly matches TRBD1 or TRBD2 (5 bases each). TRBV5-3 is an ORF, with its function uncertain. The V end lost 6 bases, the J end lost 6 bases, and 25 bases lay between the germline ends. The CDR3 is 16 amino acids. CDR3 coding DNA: TGTGCCAGAACCGAGCCATGGGGGAAAGGACGCTGCGAGCAGTACTTC. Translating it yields CARTEPWGKGRCEQYF.

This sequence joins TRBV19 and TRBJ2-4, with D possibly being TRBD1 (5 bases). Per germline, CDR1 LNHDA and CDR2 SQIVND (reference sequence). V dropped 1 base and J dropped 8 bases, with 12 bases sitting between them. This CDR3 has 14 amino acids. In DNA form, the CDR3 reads TGTGCCAGTAGTATAGGGTCCCCCAGGGACATTCAGTACTTC. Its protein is CASSIGSPRDIQYF.

CDR3 sequence: CASSYEVWDTQYF. CDR3 coding DNA: TGTGCCAGCAGTTACGAGGTGTGGGATACGCAGTATTTT. This rearrangement joins TRBV6-5 to TRBJ2-3; D is undetermined. Between the trimmed V and J ends, which lost 2 bases and 6 bases, there was a span of 9 bases. The CDR3 has 13 amino acids. Germline V lookup: CDR1 MNHEY, CDR2 SVGAGI.

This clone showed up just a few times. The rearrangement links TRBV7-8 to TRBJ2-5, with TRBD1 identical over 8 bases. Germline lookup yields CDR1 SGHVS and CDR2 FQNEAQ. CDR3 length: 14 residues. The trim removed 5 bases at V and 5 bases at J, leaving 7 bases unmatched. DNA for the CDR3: TGTGCCAGCAGCGGACAGGGTAGATGGGAGACCCAGTACTTC. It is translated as CASSGQGRWETQYF.

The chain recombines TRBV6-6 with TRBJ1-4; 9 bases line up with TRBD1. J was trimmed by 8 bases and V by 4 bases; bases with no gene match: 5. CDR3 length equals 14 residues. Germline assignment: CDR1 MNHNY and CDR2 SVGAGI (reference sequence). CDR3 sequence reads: CASSSPTGGEKLFF. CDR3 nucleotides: TGTGCCAGCAGTTCCCCGACAGGGGGGGAAAAACTGTTTTTT.

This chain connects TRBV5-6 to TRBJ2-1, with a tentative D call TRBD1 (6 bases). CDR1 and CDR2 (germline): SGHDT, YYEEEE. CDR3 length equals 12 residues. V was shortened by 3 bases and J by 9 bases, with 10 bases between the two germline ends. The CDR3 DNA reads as TGTGCCAGCAGCTCGGGCAGGGGTGAGCAGTTCTTC. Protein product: CASSSGRGEQFF.